Below are 26 T cell receptor beta chains sequenced from a single sample in a study of cytomegalovirus exposure and HLA in healthy donors. The PCR used 60 Vbeta and 13 Jbeta primers. Only in-frame clones appear in the TCRdb table, and some are missing; sequencing was by immunoSEQ multiplex PCR. In all, the sample yields around 200,000 clones. Sample: PBMCs. Receptors were obtained from a girl aged 2 to 10 in good health and CMV-seropositive.

In DNA form, the CDR3 reads TGTGCCAGCAGCGGGGCCGGGACTAGCGGGAGCTACGAGCAGTACTTC. Protein sequence: CASSGAGTSGSYEQYF. The chain links TRBV7-2 to TRBJ2-7; TRBD2 matches at 14 bases. The CDR3 is made up of 16 amino acids. Germline lookup yields CDR1 SGHTA and CDR2 FQGNSA. After removal of 5 bases from V and 3 bases from J, the junction contained 6 bases not matched to a gene.

The rearrangement uses TRBV5-4 and TRBJ2-7, with D possibly TRBD2 on 5 matching bases. The germline V gene encodes CDR1 SGHNT and CDR2 YYREEE (reference sequence). Trimming removed 4 bases from V and 6 bases from J, with 14 bases in between. The CDR3 has 13 amino acids. DNA of the CDR3: TGTGCCAGCAGCCCCCGTGTCGGGGTCGAGCAGTACTTC. Protein product: CASSPRVGVEQYF.

CDR3 sequence: CASRQQLAKNIQYF. DNA for the CDR3: TGTGCCAGCAGACAGCAATTAGCCAAAAACATTCAGTACTTC. The chain is built from TRBV28 and TRBJ2-4, with D hard to call. Germline-derived CDR1 and CDR2 are MDHEN and SYDVKM. The CDR3 extends over 14 amino acids. Trimming took off 6 bases at V and 0 bases at J, with 9 bases between the two ends.

The genes are TRBV5-1 and TRBJ1-2; 7 bases are shared with TRBD1. Germline values: CDR1 SGHRS, CDR2 YFSETQ. This CDR3 spans 18 amino acids. V dropped 2 bases and J dropped 4; count of bases not matched to a gene: 17. For the CDR3, the DNA is TGCGCCAGCAGCTTCTTAGAGTTAGCGGCAGGGGGGATCTATGGCTACACCTTC. Protein sequence: CASSFLELAAGGIYGYTF.

The rearrangement uses TRBV28 and TRBJ1-1, with D hard to call. Germline CDR1 and CDR2: MDHEN and SYDVKM. CDR3 length: 15 residues. Between the trimmed V and J ends, which lost 3 bases and 4 bases, there was a span of 15 bases. As DNA, the CDR3 is TGTGCCAGCAGTTTGCGGTCCGAAATTGGCACTGAAGCTTTCTTT. Translating gives CASSLRSEIGTEAFF.

The gene calls are TRBV15 and TRBJ1-6, with D possibly TRBD1 on 5 matching bases. Germline assignment: CDR1 LNHNV and CDR2 YYDKDF (reference sequence). The CDR3 consists of 15 residues. V gave up 0 bases and J gave up 7 bases, with 10 bases separating them. CDR3 nucleotide sequence: TGTGCCACCAGCAGAGATGGCCAGGGAAATTCACCCCTCCACTTT. Translating it yields CATSRDGQGNSPLHF.

The chain links TRBV6-1 to TRBJ2-5; 8 positions agree with TRBD2. The CDR3 sequence is 15 residues long. CDR1 and CDR2 (germline): MNHNS, SASEGT. With V trimmed by 2 bases and J by 2 bases, 4 bases remained unmatched. The CDR3 sequence is CASSELAGGQETQYF. CDR3 bases: TGTGCCAGCAGTGAACTGGCGGGAGGTCAAGAGACCCAGTACTTC.

Of note for this clone: At one boundary the junction diverges from the germline segment, which might be a read error. The chain uses TRBV25-1 and TRBJ2-1, with D perhaps TRBD1 or TRBD2 (7 bases each). The CDR3 is made up of 13 amino acids. The germline V gene encodes CDR1 MGHDK and CDR2 SYGVNS. As DNA, the CDR3 is TGTACCAGCGGGACAGAGTACCCCAATGAGCAGTTCTTC. It specifies CTSGTEYPNEQFF.

The chain has TRBV5-1 and TRBJ1-1; the D is unclear. Germline CDR1 reads SGHRS; CDR2 reads YFSETQ. The V end was cut by 0 bases, the J end by 0 bases, with 15 bases between. The CDR3 is made up of 17 amino acids. The CDR3 coding sequence is TGCGCCAGCAGCTTGGCGGGTGATTCGAGACTGAACACTGAAGCTTTCTTT. Its translation: CASSLAGDSRLNTEAFF.

V is TRBV10-3 and J is TRBJ1-2; TRBD1 matches at 9 bases. CDR1 and CDR2 from the germline V gene are ENHRY and SYGVKD. CDR3 length: 17 residues. After removal of 2 bases from V and 3 bases from J, the junction contained 10 bases not matched to a gene. CDR3 residues: CAISEGGTGTSDYGYTF. For the CDR3, the DNA is TGTGCCATCAGTGAGGGCGGGACAGGGACGAGTGACTATGGCTACACCTTC.

The V and J genes are TRBV9 and TRBJ1-2; 9 bases map to TRBD1. The CDR3 extends over 14 amino acids. With V trimmed by 1 base and J by 6 bases, 4 bases remained unmatched. Germline-derived CDR1 and CDR2 are SGDLS and YYNGEE. The CDR3 coding sequence is TGTGCCAGCAGCGTAAATGGACAGGGGCATGGCTACACCTTC. It is translated as CASSVNGQGHGYTF.

The chain recombines TRBV19 with TRBJ2-4; 7 nucleotides agree with TRBD2. The germline V gene encodes CDR1 LNHDA and CDR2 SQIVND (reference sequence). The ends lost 3 bases at V and 9 bases at J; junction bases unmatched: 14. This CDR3 is 16 amino acids long. CDR3: CASSIRSMGGPGIQYF. CDR3 sequence (DNA): TGTGCCAGTAGTATCCGGTCTATGGGAGGGCCAGGCATTCAGTACTTC.

The chain joins TRBV19 to TRBJ2-1, with no clear D. In germline, CDR1 is LNHDA, CDR2 SQIVND (reference sequence). V dropped 6 bases and J dropped 4 bases, with 4 bases sitting between them. The CDR3 runs to 11 residues. CDR3 protein: CASRTYNEQFF. CDR3 bases: TGTGCCAGTAGGACATACAATGAGCAGTTCTTC.

J is TRBJ1-1 and V is TRBV28, with D possibly matching TRBD1 (5 bases). The V gene lost 8 bases and the J gene lost 3 bases, with 7 bases spanning the gap. Germline CDR1 is MDHEN and CDR2 is SYDVKM. The CDR3 totals 11 residues. The CDR3 coding sequence is TGTGCCAGCTCAGGGTACACTGAAGCTTTCTTT. Protein sequence: CASSGYTEAFF.

This chain uses TRBV5-1 with TRBJ1-2, with TRBD1 as a possible D gene (5 bases). Germline values: CDR1 SGHRS, CDR2 YFSETQ. This CDR3 has 12 residues. Between the trimmed V and J ends, which lost 2 bases and 6 bases, there was a span of 8 bases. The chain's CDR3 is CASSFQGNGYTF. The CDR3 bases are TGCGCCAGCAGCTTCCAGGGAAATGGCTACACCTTC. Looking up the rest from reference TRBV5-1 and TRBJ1-2 gives the full variable domain: KAGVTQTPRYLIKTRGQQVTLSCSPISGHRSVSWYQQTPGQGLQFLFEYFSETQRNKGNFPGRFSGRQFSNSRSEMNVSTLELGDSALYLCASSFQGNGYTFGSGTRLTVV.

The rearrangement links TRBV5-4 to TRBJ2-1; a possible D gene is TRBD2 (6 bases). The length of the CDR3 is 14 residues. Germline CDR1 SGHNT, CDR2 YYREEE (reference sequence). Trimming shortened V by 2 bases and J by 9 bases, and 15 bases separated the two germline ends. The CDR3 DNA follows: TGTGCCAGCAGCTTAGGAGGGAGAGAGGGTGAGCAGTTCTTC. Protein product: CASSLGGREGEQFF. Drawing the rest from reference TRBV5-4 and TRBJ2-1, the complete variable domain is ETGVTQSPTHLIKTRGQQVTLRCSSQSGHNTVSWYQQALGQGPQFIFQYYREEENGRGNFPPRFSGLQFPNYSSELNVNALELDDSALYLCASSLGGREGEQFFGPGTRLTVL.

The chain recombines TRBV25-1 with TRBJ2-3; TRBD1 agrees at 7 bases. The CDR3 sequence is 14 residues long. Germline V gives CDR1 MGHDK, CDR2 SYGVNS. V shed 5 bases, J shed 3 bases, and the junction held 5 bases outside the gene matches. The CDR3 here is CASSPNRGTDTQYF. DNA for the CDR3: TGTGCCAGCAGTCCTAACAGGGGTACAGATACGCAGTATTTT.

The rearrangement joins TRBV10-3 to TRBJ2-7; 7 nucleotides agree with TRBD2. The CDR3 has 15 amino acids. Germline CDR1 reads ENHRY; CDR2 reads SYGVKD. With V trimmed by 2 bases and J by 3 bases, 7 bases remained unmatched. CDR3 DNA sequence: TGTGCCATCAGTGAGCAGCGGGATGGCGGCTACGAGCAGTACTTC. This codes for CAISEQRDGGYEQYF.

The V call is TRBV28, the J call TRBJ2-2; D remains unclear. The CDR3 extends over 14 amino acids. With 4 bases removed from V and 5 bases from J, the gap between germline ends came to 11 bases. Germline loops: CDR1 MDHEN, CDR2 SYDVKM. The CDR3: CASSSGPRTGELFF. In DNA form, the CDR3 reads TGTGCCAGCAGTTCTGGCCCGAGGACCGGGGAGCTGTTTTTT.

This chain links TRBV9 with TRBJ2-7, with 7 bases aligning to TRBD2. The V and J ends lost 6 bases and 7 bases, in that order; junction bases with no gene match: 13. Germline values: CDR1 SGDLS, CDR2 YYNGEE. This CDR3 has 14 residues. The CDR3 here is CASNKWGRAGEQYF. The CDR3 bases are TGTGCCAGCAACAAATGGGGGAGGGCCGGGGAGCAGTACTTC.

The J gene is TRBJ2-7, the V gene TRBV10-3; D is undetermined. The V end lost 4 bases, the J end lost 2 bases, and 9 bases lay between the germline ends. This CDR3 has 13 residues. Germline assignment: CDR1 ENHRY and CDR2 SYGVKD. The CDR3 sequence is CAISGGRTYEQYF. In DNA, the CDR3 is TGTGCCATCAGTGGAGGCAGAACCTACGAGCAGTACTTC.

The rearrangement uses TRBV28 and TRBJ1-1, with 9 bases identical to TRBD1. The CDR3 has 16 amino acids. Per germline, CDR1 MDHEN and CDR2 SYDVKM. With V trimmed by 4 bases and J by 1 base, 7 bases remained unmatched. The CDR3 DNA reads TGTGCCAGCAGTTCGAACAGGGGGCGGGCGAACACTGAAGCTTTCTTT. Residues: CASSSNRGRANTEAFF.

This sequence joins TRBV30 and TRBJ1-5; 7 nucleotides line up with TRBD1. CDR1 and CDR2 from the germline V gene are GTSNPN and SVGIG (reference sequence). Germline trimming cut 5 bases from V and 3 bases from J; bases unmatched to any gene: 7. CDR3 length: 14 amino acids. Here the CDR3 reads CAWARQGNNQPQHF. CDR3 nucleotides: TGTGCCTGGGCACGACAGGGCAACAATCAGCCCCAGCATTTT.

This rearrangement joins TRBV23-1 to TRBJ2-7; 14 bases are a match to TRBD2. TRBV23-1 is given ORF status, its function remaining uncertain. The CDR3 loop spans 19 amino acids. The V gene end was trimmed by 6 bases and the J gene end by 3 bases; junction bases not matched to a gene: 16. DNA of the CDR3: TGCGCCAGCAGCTTCCTTCGGGACATGACTAGCGGGAGGGGCTACGAGCAGTACTTC. Its protein product is CASSFLRDMTSGRGYEQYF.

Regarding this clone: The junction departs from germline at one end; a sequencing error may be responsible. V usage is TRBV12-5 and J usage is TRBJ1-2; D unclear. There are 12 residues in the CDR3. The germline gives CDR1 LGHNT, CDR2 FRNRAP. The CDR3: CASGNTDDGYTF. CDR3 coding DNA: TGTGCTAGTGGGAACACAGATGATGGGTACACCTTC.

The V and J genes are TRBV2 and TRBJ1-6; 8 nucleotides agree with TRBD1. V trimming: 5 bases; J trimming: 0 bases; junction bases outside the gene matches: 9. CDR1 and CDR2 from the germline V gene are SNHLY and FYNNEI. CDR3 length equals 18 residues. The CDR3 region has the DNA TGTGCCAGCAGTTCGCGGACAGGGAAAAGCTCCTATAATTCACCCCTCCACTTT. Amino acids: CASSSRTGKSSYNSPLHF.